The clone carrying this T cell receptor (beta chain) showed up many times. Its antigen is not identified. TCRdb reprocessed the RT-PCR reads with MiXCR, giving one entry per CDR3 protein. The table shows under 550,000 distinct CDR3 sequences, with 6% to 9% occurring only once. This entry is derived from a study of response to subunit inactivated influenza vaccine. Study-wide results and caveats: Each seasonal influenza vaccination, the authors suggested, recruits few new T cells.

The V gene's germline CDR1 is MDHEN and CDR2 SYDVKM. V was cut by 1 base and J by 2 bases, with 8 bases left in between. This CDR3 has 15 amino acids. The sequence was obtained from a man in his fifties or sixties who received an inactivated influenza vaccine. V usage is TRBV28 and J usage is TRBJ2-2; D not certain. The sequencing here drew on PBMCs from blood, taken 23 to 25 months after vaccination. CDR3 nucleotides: TGTGCCAGCAGTTTATACAGAACCAACACCGGGGAGCTGTTTTTT. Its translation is CASSLYRTNTGELFF.